The TCR beta chain described here comes from a study of post-analysis software for immune sequencing data. Study-wide background: In terms of disease course, relapsing-remitting, secondary progressive and progressive-relapsing multiple sclerosis were included. Findings of the study overall: Controls had significantly higher normalized Chao1 diversity than multiple sclerosis patients. F-measure co-clustering was strong for batch-matched samples. Five TRBV segments, TRBV5-6, TRBV5-1 and TRBV20-1 among them, were found more frequent in patients than controls.

This clonotype was seen more than once but under ten times. Antigen: not known. Presence of unique molecular identifiers characterized the TCR beta cDNA libraries. Yield was some 540,000 cDNA molecules from around 1 to 10 million T cells. TCRdb re-derived calls from the PCR reads in MiXCR, one entry per CDR3 protein. The table shows 820,000 or so distinct CDR3 sequences, with around 50% occurring only once. Germline lookup yields CDR1 MNHEY and CDR2 SVGEGT. V lost 5 bases to trimming and J lost 2 bases, with 10 bases between them. This CDR3 has 15 residues. The source of this sequence is a girl between 10 and 17 years old with multiple sclerosis. Sequenced material: blood. The chain combines TRBV6-2 or TRBV6-3 with TRBJ2-6; possible D gene TRBD1, 5 bases. CDR3 DNA sequence: TGTGCCAGCAGTGCATCAGGGCCTGGGGCCAACGTCCTGACTTTC. Its translation: CASSASGPGANVLTF.